This T cell receptor beta chain was identified in a study of blood T cells in healthy people across ages. The sample holds a few counts of this clonotype. Combining a sample-barcoded 5' primer with a J-beta primer mix, a second PCR ran for 7 to 11 cycles. Per sample, CDR3-containing paired-end reads numbered at least 2.5 million. One entry per CDR3 protein, called by TCRdb with MiXCR from the 5' RACE reads. The sample has about 650,000 distinct CDR3 sequences, more than 45% seen once. Whenever a sample was processed, at least 6.5 million PBMCs were isolated. The source is a woman aged 80 or over in good health. Specimen: blood.

The CDR3 spells CSAPRTGGLAGNNEQFF. The CDR3 DNA sequence: TGCAGTGCGCCCAGGACAGGGGGACTAGCGGGGAACAATGAGCAGTTCTTC. The rearrangement joins TRBV20-1 to TRBJ2-1; 13 bases line up with TRBD2. This CDR3 contains 17 residues. From germline, CDR1 is DFQATT and CDR2 SNEGSKA (reference sequence). V shed 6 bases, J shed 5 bases, and the junction held 13 bases outside the gene matches.